The rows below give T cell receptor beta chains drawn from one sample of a study of molecular identifiers for immune sequencing clone quantification. TCRdb processed the PCR reads anew with MiXCR; each CDR3 protein has one entry. The sample consists of hundreds of thousands of distinct CDR3 sequences, about a fifth of them appearing once. The specimen sequenced was naive CD8+ T cells from blood, with Jurkat cell RNA spiked in. The receptors derive from a human donor in good health. Some libraries in this study had Jurkat cell RNA spiked in. Both conserved end residues are part of each CDR3. A D gene is named only where the DNA matches it firmly. Size is stated for part of the rows, as once, few or many counts, or as a class when the clone is expanded.

j_call: TRBJ1-1
clone_size: few
v_call: TRBV27
d_call: NA
cdr3_nt: TGTGCCAGCAGTTACAAACCGAACACTGAAGCTTTCTTT
cdr3_aa: CASSYKPNTEAFF

j_call: TRBJ2-3
clone_size: once
v_call: TRBV28
d_call: NA
cdr3_nt: TGTGCCAGCAGTTTTGGGCGAATTGGGCGAAACACAGATGCGCAGTATTTT
cdr3_aa: CASSFGRIGRNTDAQYF

j_call: TRBJ1-4
clone_size: NA
v_call: TRBV12-3/TRBV12-4
d_call: NA
cdr3_nt: TGTGCCAGCAGTTTGGCAGATAAACTGTTTTTT
cdr3_aa: CASSLADKLFF

j_call: TRBJ2-3
clone_size: many
v_call: TRBV6-5
d_call: NA
cdr3_nt: TGTGCCAGCAGTTCGACAGGGACTCATACAGATACGCAGTATTTT
cdr3_aa: CASSSTGTHTDTQYF

j_call: TRBJ1-5
clone_size: many
v_call: TRBV14
d_call: NA
cdr3_nt: TGTGCCAGCAGCCAAGATCCGAATCAGCCCCAGCATTTT
cdr3_aa: CASSQDPNQPQHF

j_call: TRBJ2-7
clone_size: many
v_call: TRBV29-1
d_call: NA
cdr3_nt: TGCAGCGTCAGACAGGATCTATCCTACGAGCAGTACTTC
cdr3_aa: CSVRQDLSYEQYF

j_call: TRBJ2-7
clone_size: many
v_call: TRBV5-4
d_call: NA
cdr3_nt: TGTGCCAGCAGCCCGGACGGATCGGGACACTACGAGCAGTACTTC
cdr3_aa: CASSPDGSGHYEQYF

j_call: TRBJ2-1
clone_size: many
v_call: TRBV24-1
d_call: TRBD2
cdr3_nt: TGTGCCACCAGCCCGGGACTAGCGGGGATCAATGAGCAGTTCTTC
cdr3_aa: CATSPGLAGINEQFF

j_call: TRBJ2-5
clone_size: many
v_call: TRBV7-9
d_call: NA
cdr3_nt: TGTGCCAGCAGCTTTCAGGTGGAGACCCAGTACTTC
cdr3_aa: CASSFQVETQYF

j_call: TRBJ2-1
clone_size: NA
v_call: TRBV28
d_call: TRBD2
cdr3_nt: TGTGCCAGCAGTTTGGGCGGGGGTTACAATGAGCAGCTCTTC
cdr3_aa: CASSLGGGYNEQLF

j_call: TRBJ2-2
clone_size: many
v_call: TRBV5-6
d_call: TRBD2
cdr3_nt: TGTGCCAGCAGCTGGGGGGGTACCGGGGAGCTGTTTTTT
cdr3_aa: CASSWGGTGELFF

j_call: TRBJ1-1
clone_size: NA
v_call: TRBV27
d_call: NA
cdr3_nt: TGTGCCAGCAGTTTATCACCGGGGCTAGCTGAAGCTTTCTTT
cdr3_aa: CASSLSPGLAEAFF

j_call: TRBJ2-5
clone_size: few
v_call: TRBV28
d_call: TRBD1
cdr3_nt: TGTGCCAGCAGTTTTCGGACAGGGGGTTTGCGGACCCAGTACTTC
cdr3_aa: CASSFRTGGLRTQYF

j_call: TRBJ2-7
clone_size: many
v_call: TRBV7-9
d_call: NA
cdr3_nt: TGTGCCAGCAGCTTAGGGGGTTCCGGTGAGCAGTACTTC
cdr3_aa: CASSLGGSGEQYF

j_call: TRBJ2-2
clone_size: many
v_call: TRBV5-1
d_call: NA
cdr3_nt: TGCGCCAGCAGCGCGAAGGGGGCGAACACCGGGGAGCTGTTTTTT
cdr3_aa: CASSAKGANTGELFF

j_call: TRBJ2-5
clone_size: many
v_call: TRBV20-1
d_call: NA
cdr3_nt: TGCAGTGCTGGGACCGACTACCGAGTAGGAGAGACCCAGTACTTC
cdr3_aa: CSAGTDYRVGETQYF

j_call: TRBJ1-6
clone_size: many
v_call: TRBV5-1
d_call: NA
cdr3_nt: TGCGCCAGCAGCGTTGACAGGCCTGGCTCCTATAATTCACCCCTCCACTTT
cdr3_aa: CASSVDRPGSYNSPLHF

j_call: TRBJ2-2
clone_size: many
v_call: TRBV13
d_call: NA
cdr3_nt: TGTGCCAGCAGCGAGGCAGGGCAAAACACCGGGGAGCTGTTTTTT
cdr3_aa: CASSEAGQNTGELFF

j_call: TRBJ2-3
clone_size: many
v_call: TRBV9
d_call: TRBD2
cdr3_nt: TGTGCCAGCAGCGTAGTCGGCGGGAGGGCAGATACGCAGTATTTT
cdr3_aa: CASSVVGGRADTQYF

j_call: TRBJ1-1
clone_size: many
v_call: TRBV6-2/TRBV6-3
d_call: NA
cdr3_nt: TGTGCCAGCAGTTACTCGGGGGCGTATACTGAAGCTTTCTTT
cdr3_aa: CASSYSGAYTEAFF

j_call: TRBJ1-1
clone_size: NA
v_call: TRBV5-6
d_call: TRBD1
cdr3_nt: TGTGCCAGCAGCTTGTTGGGGACAGGGGGCGCGGAAGCTTTCTTT
cdr3_aa: CASSLLGTGGAEAFF

j_call: TRBJ2-7
clone_size: NA
v_call: TRBV12-3/TRBV12-4
d_call: TRBD2
cdr3_nt: TGTGCCAGCAGTCCACGGACTAGCGGGGGGGCCTACGAGCAGTACTTC
cdr3_aa: CASSPRTSGGAYEQYF

j_call: TRBJ2-3
clone_size: few
v_call: TRBV27
d_call: TRBD1
cdr3_nt: TGTGCCAGCAGTGGACAGGCAAATACGCAGTATTTT
cdr3_aa: CASSGQANTQYF

j_call: TRBJ1-1
clone_size: NA
v_call: TRBV28
d_call: NA
cdr3_nt: TGTGCCAGCAGTATCGCGGGACATTTTGCCACTGAAGCTTTCTTT
cdr3_aa: CASSIAGHFATEAFF

j_call: TRBJ2-1
clone_size: many
v_call: TRBV7-2
d_call: NA
cdr3_nt: TGTGCCAGCAGCTTAGGCGTGCCCGAGCAGTTCTTC
cdr3_aa: CASSLGVPEQFF

j_call: TRBJ1-2
clone_size: many
v_call: TRBV5-6
d_call: NA
cdr3_nt: TGTGCCAGCAGCTTGGGCCCGGGAGGGTCCTATGGCTACACCTTC
cdr3_aa: CASSLGPGGSYGYTF

j_call: TRBJ1-5
clone_size: many
v_call: TRBV4-1
d_call: TRBD1
cdr3_nt: TGCGCCAGCAGCCCGAGACAGGGGAATGGCCAGCCCCAGCATTTT
cdr3_aa: CASSPRQGNGQPQHF

j_call: TRBJ2-3
clone_size: few
v_call: TRBV7-9
d_call: TRBD1
cdr3_nt: TGTGCCAGCAGCTCCCTATGGACAGGGAATATAGATACGCAGTATTTT
cdr3_aa: CASSSLWTGNIDTQYF

j_call: TRBJ1-2
clone_size: many
v_call: TRBV5-6
d_call: NA
cdr3_nt: TGTGCCAGCACCAGCGGTATCAACTATGGCTACACCTTC
cdr3_aa: CASTSGINYGYTF